This TCR beta chain emerged from a study of regulatory T cells in long-lasting Graves disease. Study in general: Graves' patients, diagnosed recently, had received antithyroid drugs under 3 months.

The time point: newly diagnosed GD, antithyroid drugs for less than 3 months. PBMCs were the source of the RNA used for TCR sequencing. The patients were drawn from one endocrinology department in Xi'an, China. CDR3-region Arm-PCR and iRepertoire HTBI primers produced the TCR beta libraries. TCRdb analysed the multiplex PCR reads with MiXCR anew, one entry per CDR3 protein. The data contain roughly 500,000 distinct CDR3 sequences, less than 15% of them singletons. This CDR3 comprises 15 residues. Trimming took 8 bases from V and 5 from J, leaving 19 bases between them. Germline V lookup: CDR1 MNHEY, CDR2 SMNVEV (reference sequence). These same records also appear under a second study, on T cells in Graves' hyperthyroidism and ophthalmopathy. That paper notes: First-round RT-PCR of the TCR CDR3 relied on the HTBI primer set.

The chain links TRBV27 to TRBJ2-1, with D possibly matching TRBD2 (5 bases). The clonotype originates from a woman aged 45-65 years with Graves disease. Sequenced material: peripheral blood mononuclear cells (PBMCs), taken at new diagnosis, from a patient treated with antithyroid drugs. The CDR3 bases are TGTGCCAGCGGGAAAATGTGGGAGCGGAACAATGAGCAGTTCTTC. This gives the protein CASGKMWERNNEQFF.